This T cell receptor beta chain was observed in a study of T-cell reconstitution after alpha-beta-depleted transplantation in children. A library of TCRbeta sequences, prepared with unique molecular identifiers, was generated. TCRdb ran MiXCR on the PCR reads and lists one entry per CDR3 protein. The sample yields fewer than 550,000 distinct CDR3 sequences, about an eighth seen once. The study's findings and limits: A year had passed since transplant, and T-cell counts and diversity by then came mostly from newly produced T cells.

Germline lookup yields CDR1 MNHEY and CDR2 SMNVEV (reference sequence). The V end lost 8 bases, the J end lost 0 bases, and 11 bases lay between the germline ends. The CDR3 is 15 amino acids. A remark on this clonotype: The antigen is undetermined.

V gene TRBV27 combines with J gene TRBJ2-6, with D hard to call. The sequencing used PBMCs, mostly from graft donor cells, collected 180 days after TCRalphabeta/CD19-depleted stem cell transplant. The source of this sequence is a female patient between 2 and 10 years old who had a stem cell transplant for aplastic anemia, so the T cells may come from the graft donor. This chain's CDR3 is CASSPWHSGANVLTF. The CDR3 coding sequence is TGTGCCAGCTCCCCCTGGCACTCTGGGGCCAACGTCCTGACTTTC.